This T cell receptor beta chain was identified during a study of blood T cell repertoires in COVID-19. This table comes from immunoSEQ multiplex PCR, and its TCRdb copy is limited to in-frame clones, with some not included. The sample carries 85,000 to 130,000 clones, 76% recorded once. Germline V CDR1 and CDR2: MGHDK, SYGVNS. The length of the CDR3 is 16 residues. V was pared by 3 bases and J by 4 bases, with 7 bases of the junction left unmatched. Enrollment of patients from Seattle took place during active infection, with longitudinal follow-up. The TCR was taken from a man aged 80 or over with COVID-19, enrolled during active disease. This chain uses TRBV25-1 with TRBJ1-2, with TRBD1 matching 11 bases. The sequencing input was peripheral blood. CDR3 region: CASSETGTGGGYGYTF. The CDR3 bases are TGTGCCAGCAGTGAGACCGGGACAGGGGGGGGCTATGGCTACACCTTC.